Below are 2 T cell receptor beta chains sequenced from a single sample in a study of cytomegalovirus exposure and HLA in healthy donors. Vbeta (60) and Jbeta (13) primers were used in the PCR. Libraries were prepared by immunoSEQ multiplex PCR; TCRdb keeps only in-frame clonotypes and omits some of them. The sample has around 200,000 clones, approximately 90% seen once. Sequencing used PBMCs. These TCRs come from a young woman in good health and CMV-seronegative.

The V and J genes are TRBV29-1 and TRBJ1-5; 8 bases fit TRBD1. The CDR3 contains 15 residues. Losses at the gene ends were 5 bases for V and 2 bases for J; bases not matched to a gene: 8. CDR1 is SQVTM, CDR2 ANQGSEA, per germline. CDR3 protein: CSVTTGGRGNQPQHF. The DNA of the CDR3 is TGCAGCGTTACCACAGGGGGTAGGGGCAATCAGCCCCAGCATTTT.

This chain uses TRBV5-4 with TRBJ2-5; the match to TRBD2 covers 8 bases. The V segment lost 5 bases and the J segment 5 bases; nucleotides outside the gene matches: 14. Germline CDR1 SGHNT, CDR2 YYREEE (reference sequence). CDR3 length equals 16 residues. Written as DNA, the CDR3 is TGTGCCAGCAGTCGCTCGGGGGGGGCGCTGGGGGAGACCCAGTACTTC. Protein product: CASSRSGGALGETQYF.